This T cell receptor (beta chain) originates from a study of post-analysis software for immune sequencing data. Points from the study as a whole: Relative to controls, patients had a few TRBV segments at higher frequency, with TRBV5-6, TRBV5-1 and TRBV20-1 among these.

A note on this clonotype: Its antigen is not known.

Trimming took off 1 base at V and 3 bases at J, with 12 bases between the two ends. The CDR3 is 15 residues long. Germline V lookup: CDR1 DFQATT, CDR2 SNEGSKA (reference sequence). Included in the TCR beta cDNA libraries were unique molecular identifiers. The yield from roughly 1 to 10 million T cells was 500,000 or so cDNA molecules in total. TCRdb reanalysed the PCR reads using MiXCR and keeps one entry per CDR3 protein. Counted here are 650,000 to 850,000 distinct CDR3 sequences, just over 45% occurring once; the ten biggest clones make up 4.9%. This TCR was recovered from a girl aged 10-17 years with multiple sclerosis. The sequenced sample was blood. The chain couples TRBV20-1 to TRBJ2-2; the D gene is possibly TRBD2 (5 bases). The CDR3 sequence: CSARAWEWDTGELFF. The CDR3 DNA is TGCAGTGCTAGAGCGTGGGAGTGGGACACCGGGGAGCTGTTTTTT.